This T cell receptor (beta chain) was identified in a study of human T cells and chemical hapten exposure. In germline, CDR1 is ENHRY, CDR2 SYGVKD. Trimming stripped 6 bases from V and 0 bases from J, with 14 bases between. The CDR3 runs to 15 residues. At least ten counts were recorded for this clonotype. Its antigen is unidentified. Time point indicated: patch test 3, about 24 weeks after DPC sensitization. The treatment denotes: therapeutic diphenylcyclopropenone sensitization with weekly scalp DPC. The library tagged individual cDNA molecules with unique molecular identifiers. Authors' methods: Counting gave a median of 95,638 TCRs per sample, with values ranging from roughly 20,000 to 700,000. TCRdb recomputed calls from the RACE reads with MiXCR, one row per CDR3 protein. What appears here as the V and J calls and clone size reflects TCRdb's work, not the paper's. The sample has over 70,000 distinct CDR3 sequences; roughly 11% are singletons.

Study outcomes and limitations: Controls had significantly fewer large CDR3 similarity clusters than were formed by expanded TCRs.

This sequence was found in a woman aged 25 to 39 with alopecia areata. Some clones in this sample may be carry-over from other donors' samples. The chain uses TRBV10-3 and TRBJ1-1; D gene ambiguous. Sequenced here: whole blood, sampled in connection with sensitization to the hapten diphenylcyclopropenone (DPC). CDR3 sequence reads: CAIRATTYMNTEAFF. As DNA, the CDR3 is TGTGCCATCAGGGCGACAACTTATATGAACACTGAAGCTTTCTTT.